These T cell receptor beta chains were read from a single sample in a study of T cells in Graves' hyperthyroidism and ophthalmopathy. Using its own MiXCR run on the multiplex PCR reads, TCRdb lists one record per CDR3 protein. The repertoire holds 360,000 or so distinct CDR3 sequences, with about 15% as singletons. Source material: blood. Receptors originate from an older woman with Graves' ophthalmopathy. CDR3s include the opening cysteine and the closing phenylalanine or tryptophan. Each record gives: CDR3 protein, D gene, CDR3 length, V gene. The D gene is left open where the match is weak.

CASSPGTSGFNEQFF TRBD2 15 TRBV18
CASSLLGTGEETQYF TRBD1 15 TRBV7-3
CSVTTSRQYF . 10 TRBV29-1
CASSPTREYEQYF . 13 TRBV7-2
CASSIPIGATEAFF . 14 TRBV12-3/TRBV12-4
CSVEGGTDTQYF . 12 TRBV29-1
CASSRRDRGMVASTDTQYF TRBD1 19 TRBV2
CASSLSRSLQFF . 12 TRBV28
CASREGSGNTGELFF TRBD2 15 TRBV10-1
CASSLFGDRNTGEQYF . 16 TRBV3-1
CASSIVEGGRGRNIQYF TRBD2 17 TRBV19
CASSYGRSWTF . 11 TRBV6-5
CSVSGGGQGPYEQYF . 15 TRBV29-1
CASSLSRAGGAQETQYF TRBD2 17 TRBV7-2